Listed below are T cell receptor beta chains from one sample, sequenced in a study of vaccination and CD4 T cells after COVID-19. No antigen is known for these receptors. TCRdb independently ran MiXCR on the PCR reads; one entry per CDR3 protein. This table has just under 20,000 distinct CDR3 sequences, around a quarter appearing once. Sequenced input: cultured CD4+ T cells from blood. Every receptor here comes from a human donor with COVID-19. Each CDR3 is given with its conserved first and last residue. Fields, in order: J gene, D gene, clone size, V gene, CDR3 protein, CDR3 DNA. D genes are given only for firm matches. Only part of the rows carry a size: once, few, many, or a class if the clone is expanded.

TRBJ2-3 | . | . | TRBV5-1 | CASSLYVADTQYF | TGCGCCAGCAGCTTGTATGTGGCAGATACGCAGTATTTT
TRBJ2-1 | TRBD1 | . | TRBV7-3 | CASGTGPSSNEQFF | TGTGCCAGCGGGACAGGTCCGTCGTCCAATGAGCAGTTCTTC
TRBJ1-4 | TRBD1 | . | TRBV11-3 | CASSFGQGAEEKLFF | TGTGCCAGCAGCTTCGGACAGGGGGCAGAGGAAAAACTGTTTTTT
TRBJ2-3 | TRBD2 | . | TRBV5-6 | CASSSPTSRADTQYF | TGTGCCAGCAGCTCACCGACTAGCCGGGCAGATACGCAGTATTTT
TRBJ2-7 | . | . | TRBV19 | CASSIDVPTLEQYF | TGTGCCAGTAGTATAGATGTCCCGACCCTCGAGCAGTACTTC
TRBJ1-2 | TRBD1 | few | TRBV6-2/TRBV6-3 | CASSSRDSYGYTF | TGTGCCAGCAGTTCCCGGGACAGTTATGGCTACACCTTC
TRBJ2-1 | TRBD2 | . | TRBV6-1 | CASSPGTSEREQFF | TGTGCCAGCAGCCCCGGGACTAGCGAACGCGAGCAGTTCTTC
TRBJ1-1 | . | . | TRBV5-5 | CASSPYVVTEAFF | TGTGCCAGCAGCCCGTACGTGGTAACTGAAGCTTTCTTT
TRBJ1-1 | . | . | TRBV20-1 | CSAEPPKDNTEAFF | TGCAGTGCTGAGCCCCCGAAGGATAACACTGAAGCTTTCTTT
TRBJ2-7 | . | . | TRBV11-1 | CASSLPPGYEQYF | TGTGCCAGCAGCTTACCACCGGGCTACGAGCAGTACTTC
TRBJ2-7 | . | few | TRBV6-5 | CASSYQGSGEQYF | TGTGCCAGCAGTTACCAGGGATCAGGCGAGCAGTACTTC
TRBJ2-1 | . | . | TRBV10-1 | CASTQYYPTYNEQFF | TGCGCCAGCACGCAGTATTATCCAACCTACAATGAGCAGTTCTTC
TRBJ1-5 | . | medium-sized | TRBV15 | CATSRVLNGQPQHF | TGTGCCACCAGCAGAGTCCTAAATGGGCAGCCCCAGCATTTT
TRBJ2-7 | . | . | TRBV30 | CAWSILGYEQYF | TGTGCCTGGAGTATATTGGGCTACGAGCAGTACTTC
TRBJ1-5 | . | . | TRBV7-2 | CASSLDPDQPQHF | TGTGCCAGCAGCTTAGACCCGGATCAGCCCCAGCATTTT
TRBJ1-6 | TRBD1 | . | TRBV4-2 | CASSHRDRASYNSPLHF | TGTGCCAGCAGCCATCGCGACAGGGCCTCCTATAATTCACCCCTCCACTTT
TRBJ2-1 | TRBD2 | . | TRBV12-3/TRBV12-4 | CASRSGGPLFNEQFF | TGTGCCAGCAGAAGCGGGGGCCCACTTTTCAATGAGCAGTTCTTC